This record concerns one T cell receptor (beta chain) sequence. These data originate in a study of blood T cell repertoires in COVID-19. The assay was immunoSEQ multiplex PCR, and TCRdb's table has in-frame clones only and misses some. This repertoire shows 350,000 or so clones, roughly 87% found once; its top ten account for more than 0.9%. Everyone who took part was roughly 18 to 89 years old, and they came from some 23 US areas. Trimming left V 8 bases short and J 2 bases short, with 13 bases between. CDR1 LNHDA and CDR2 SQIVND come from the germline V gene (reference sequence). The CDR3 runs to 14 residues.

The chain is built from TRBV19 and TRBJ1-5; possible D gene TRBD1, 5 bases. This TCR came from a young woman who had recovered from COVID-19. The sample taken for sequencing was PBMCs or T cells enriched from blood (not recorded which). Here the CDR3 reads CASAQGGGNQPQHF. In DNA, the CDR3 is TGTGCCAGTGCTCAGGGAGGGGGCAATCAGCCCCAGCATTTT.